The 17 T cell receptor beta chains in this list originate from one sample, sequenced in a study of somatic mutations in cytotoxic T cells in rheumatoid arthritis. Repertoires were generated with immunoSEQ multiplex PCR, while TCRdb's copy carries only in-frame clones and drops some. This sample yields some 25,000 clones, of which 70% to 85% are seen a single time; 9.5% to 10% belongs to the top ten. Sequences were obtained from CD8+ T cells sorted from blood. These receptors originate from a woman under 30 in good health.

The chain has TRBV10-2 and TRBJ1-1, with 7 nucleotides matching TRBD1. Looked up from germline, CDR1 is WSHSY and CDR2 is SAAADI. The junction had 4 bases not matched to a gene; V was cut back by 5 bases and J by 1 base. The CDR3 length is 14 residues. DNA of the CDR3: TGCGCCAGCAGTTTAGACAGGGCGAACACTGAAGCTTTCTTT. This codes for CASSLDRANTEAFF.

This clone was found once. The chain has TRBV4-1 and TRBJ2-1, with D unclear. From germline, CDR1 is MGHRA and CDR2 YSYEKL. The CDR3 runs to 16 residues. V was cut by 0 bases and J by 0 bases, with 9 bases left in between. CDR3 residues: CASSQDLSGSYNEQFF. DNA of the CDR3: TGCGCCAGCAGCCAAGATCTGTCCGGCTCCTACAATGAGCAGTTCTTC.

This CDR3 is CASSSGDSMPQHF. CDR3 nucleotides: TGTGCCAGCAGCTCGGGGGACTCGATGCCCCAGCATTTT. The chain employs TRBV5-6 and TRBJ1-5, with D maybe TRBD1 (5 bases). The CDR3 spans 13 residues. V lost 3 bases, J lost 9 bases, and 13 bases lay in between. Germline loops: CDR1 SGHDT, CDR2 YYEEEE. The complete variable domain, with remaining parts taken from reference TRBV5-6 and TRBJ1-5, reads DAGVTQSPTHLIKTRGQQVTLRCSPKSGHDTVSWYQQALGQGPQFIFQYYEEEERQRGNFPDRFSGHQFPNYSSELNVNALLLGDSALYLCASSSGDSMPQHFGDGTRLSIL.

A word on this clone: Other DNA sequences in this sample translate to the same CDR3. The CDR3 sequence: CASSLASGSSYEQYF. For the CDR3, the DNA is TGTGCCAGCAGCTTAGCCAGCGGGAGCTCCTACGAGCAGTACTTC. V is TRBV11-2 and J is TRBJ2-7; 8 bases align to TRBD2. CDR1 is SGHAT, CDR2 FQNNGV, per germline. The CDR3 length is 15 residues. Trimming removed 1 base from V and 0 bases from J; junction bases left unmatched: 2.

The chain recombines TRBV6-5 with TRBJ2-2, with 8 bases matching TRBD2. Germline values: CDR1 MNHEY, CDR2 SVGAGI. Trimming cost V 4 bases and J 5 bases; bases outside gene matches: 9. The CDR3 extends over 16 amino acids. The CDR3 DNA is TGTGCCAGCAGTTCCTTCGGGGGGGCCGGTACCGGGGAGCTGTTTTTT. This encodes CASSSFGGAGTGELFF.

This clone has more than one count but fewer than ten. The rearrangement uses TRBV7-9 and TRBJ2-5; the D gene is possibly TRBD2 (6 bases). The CDR3 loop spans 14 amino acids. Germline V CDR1 and CDR2: SEHNR, FQNEAQ (reference sequence). Trimming took 1 base from V and 1 from J, leaving 7 bases between them. CDR3 in DNA: TGTGCCAGCAGCTTAGTCGGGGGCCAAGAGACCCAGTACTTC. It yields the protein CASSLVGGQETQYF. The whole variable domain, remainder taken from reference TRBV7-9 and TRBJ2-5, is DTGVSQNPRHKITKRGQNVTFRCDPISEHNRLYWYRQTLGQGPEFLTYFQNEAQLEKSRLLSDRFSAERPKGSFSTLEIQRTEQGDSAMYLCASSLVGGQETQYFGPGTRLLVL.

The rearrangement uses TRBV9 and TRBJ1-1, with 7 bases lining up with TRBD1. Per the germline V gene, CDR1 is SGDLS and CDR2 is YYNGEE. The CDR3 contains 16 residues. V shed 3 bases and J 4 bases; nucleotides not matched to a gene: 12. The CDR3 sequence is CASSALLQGMSTEAFF. In DNA, the CDR3 is TGTGCCAGCAGCGCCCTCCTACAGGGGATGAGCACTGAAGCTTTCTTT.

Only a few counts were recorded for this clone. The rearrangement uses TRBV5-3 and TRBJ1-1; D unresolved. TRBV5-3 carries the ORF label, with uncertain function. The CDR3 length is 15 residues. V was shortened by 4 bases and J by 7 bases, with 20 bases between the two germline ends. CDR3 DNA: TGTGCCAGAAGCCGACAAACAAGATATTTTATTGAAGCTTTCTTT. As protein: CARSRQTRYFIEAFF.

The chain uses TRBV5-5 and TRBJ2-5; tentative D call: TRBD1 (5 bases). Per germline, CDR1 SGHKS and CDR2 YYEKEE (reference sequence). V lost 4 bases and J lost 0, with 13 bases in between. The CDR3 is 15 residues long. The CDR3 region has the DNA TGTGCCAGCAGCCGCGAACAGGCGTACCAAGAGACCCAGTACTTC. Its translation: CASSREQAYQETQYF.

The chain joins TRBV4-1 to TRBJ2-1; weak D call: TRBD2 (6 bases). The CDR3 has 17 residues. The ends were cut back, 0 bases at V and 8 bases at J, with 20 bases in the middle. Germline CDR1 and CDR2: MGHRA and YSYEKL. The CDR3 loop reads CASSQDDGSSLFYEQFF. The CDR3 DNA sequence: TGCGCCAGCAGCCAAGATGACGGGAGTAGCCTTTTCTATGAGCAGTTCTTC.

The rearrangement uses TRBV4-1 and TRBJ2-6; 11 bases fit TRBD2. The ends lost 0 bases at V and 2 bases at J; junction bases unmatched: 3. Germline loops: CDR1 MGHRA, CDR2 YSYEKL. This CDR3 has 18 amino acids. The CDR3 nucleotides are TGCGCCAGCAGCCAAGATAGCGGGGGGGCACCTGGGGCCAACGTCCTGACTTTC. It translates to CASSQDSGGAPGANVLTF.

The chain has TRBV25-1 and TRBJ2-1; 7 bases fit TRBD1. Losses at the gene ends were 5 bases for V and 3 bases for J; bases not matched to a gene: 7. CDR3 length equals 15 residues. Germline V CDR1 and CDR2: MGHDK, SYGVNS. Here the CDR3 reads CASSPRDRNYNEQFF. CDR3 DNA sequence: TGTGCCAGCAGTCCCCGGGACAGAAACTACAATGAGCAGTTCTTC.

V is TRBV10-3 and J is TRBJ2-2; no definite D call. This CDR3 has 14 residues. Looked up from germline, CDR1 is ENHRY and CDR2 is SYGVKD. The V gene lost 3 bases and the J gene lost 5 bases, with 10 bases spanning the gap. CDR3 nucleotide sequence: TGTGCCATCAGTGATTTAGATAGGACCGGGGAGCTGTTTTTT. As protein: CAISDLDRTGELFF.

The chain links TRBV4-1 to TRBJ1-3, with 10 bases lining up with TRBD1. V trimming: 4 bases; J trimming: 2 bases; junction bases outside the gene matches: 5. The CDR3 extends over 16 amino acids. CDR1 and CDR2 (germline): MGHRA, YSYEKL. The CDR3 DNA sequence: TGCGCCAGCAGCCTTAGGACAGGGGGAGCTGGAAACACCATATATTTT. The encoded protein is CASSLRTGGAGNTIYF.

This chain connects TRBV7-9 to TRBJ1-5, with 9 bases fitting TRBD1. V gave up 1 base and J gave up 6 bases; unmatched junction bases: 7. This CDR3 region has 16 residues. Germline V gives CDR1 SEHNR, CDR2 FQNEAQ (reference sequence). The DNA of the CDR3 is TGTGCCAGCAGCTTAGAGACCGGGACAGGGAGTCAGCCCCAGCATTTT. Translating gives CASSLETGTGSQPQHF.

The genes are TRBV23-1 and TRBJ1-2; tentative D call: TRBD1 (5 bases). TRBV23-1 is labeled an ORF, and its function is uncertain. With 0 bases removed from V and 3 bases from J, the gap between germline ends came to 29 bases. The CDR3 is made up of 21 amino acids. The CDR3 nucleotides read TGCGCCAGCAGTCAATCATATGCTTGGGACCCTCAGAGCCAGAAGGACTATGGCTACACCTTC. It encodes CASSQSYAWDPQSQKDYGYTF.

The chain combines TRBV5-5 with TRBJ1-1, with 9 bases identical to TRBD1. CDR1 and CDR2 from the germline V gene are SGHKS and YYEKEE (reference sequence). The CDR3 contains 15 residues. The trim removed 0 bases at V and 3 bases at J, leaving 3 bases unmatched. CDR3 nucleotides: TGTGCCAGCAGCTTGGGGACAGGGGATTACACTGAAGCTTTCTTT. It encodes CASSLGTGDYTEAFF.